A selection of T cell receptor beta chains follows, all from one sample in a study of early T cells in non-severe SARS-CoV-2 infection. TCRdb re-called the 5' RACE reads through MiXCR, storing one row per CDR3 protein. Of about 92,000 distinct CDR3 sequences listed, roughly an eighth are singletons. Sequencing was carried out using whole blood. These receptors were collected from an adult who was a healthcare worker with PCR-confirmed SARS-CoV-2 infection or an uninfected control (not recorded which). Both conserved end residues are part of each CDR3. The D gene is left open where the match is weak. Size is omitted from some rows. Given values are once, few, many or a class for expanded clones.

j_gene: TRBJ2-7; abundance: few; v_gene: TRBV2; d_gene: TRBD2; CDR3aa: CASSEIGTSGRAVQYF; CDR3nt: TGTGCCAGCAGTGAGATCGGGACTAGCGGGAGGGCGGTGCAGTACTTC
j_gene: TRBJ1-3; abundance: -; v_gene: TRBV7-9; d_gene: -; CDR3aa: CASSPRNSGNTIYF; CDR3nt: TGTGCCAGCAGCCCCCGGAACTCTGGAAACACCATATATTTT
j_gene: TRBJ1-2; abundance: few; v_gene: TRBV29-1; d_gene: -; CDR3aa: CSVEDWGYGGYTF; CDR3nt: TGCAGCGTTGAAGATTGGGGATACGGTGGCTACACCTTC
j_gene: TRBJ1-1; abundance: -; v_gene: TRBV28; d_gene: -; CDR3aa: CASSSSHTTNTEAFF; CDR3nt: TGTGCCAGCAGCTCCTCCCATACAACGAACACTGAAGCTTTCTTT
j_gene: TRBJ1-3; abundance: -; v_gene: TRBV6-5; d_gene: -; CDR3aa: CASSLRKPGRPSSGNTIYF; CDR3nt: TGTGCCAGCAGTTTGAGAAAACCGGGACGGCCGAGCTCTGGAAACACCATATATTTT
j_gene: TRBJ1-2; abundance: -; v_gene: TRBV5-1; d_gene: TRBD1; CDR3aa: CASSLPQGDYGYTF; CDR3nt: TGCGCCAGCAGCTTGCCCCAGGGGGACTATGGCTACACCTTC
j_gene: TRBJ2-7; abundance: -; v_gene: TRBV7-3; d_gene: TRBD2; CDR3aa: CVSSPGTSRSYEQYF; CDR3nt: TGTGTCAGCAGTCCCGGGACTAGCAGGTCGTACGAGCAGTACTTC
j_gene: TRBJ1-2; abundance: -; v_gene: TRBV7-2; d_gene: -; CDR3aa: CASSSELVYGYTF; CDR3nt: TGTGCCAGCAGCTCTGAGCTTGTATATGGCTACACCTTC
j_gene: TRBJ2-1; abundance: -; v_gene: TRBV5-1; d_gene: TRBD2; CDR3aa: CASSDLAGAYNEQFF; CDR3nt: TGCGCCAGCAGCGACCTAGCGGGGGCCTACAATGAGCAGTTCTTC
j_gene: TRBJ2-7; abundance: -; v_gene: TRBV29-1; d_gene: -; CDR3aa: CSVEVGSAPYRRYEQYF; CDR3nt: TGCAGCGTTGAAGTGGGGAGCGCCCCGTACCGACGCTACGAGCAGTACTTC
j_gene: TRBJ2-4; abundance: -; v_gene: TRBV12-3/TRBV12-4; d_gene: TRBD2; CDR3aa: CASSFSSGRFDKNIQYF; CDR3nt: TGTGCCAGCAGTTTTTCTAGCGGGAGGTTCGACAAAAACATTCAGTACTTC
j_gene: TRBJ1-1; abundance: -; v_gene: TRBV6-4; d_gene: TRBD1; CDR3aa: CASNPDRDTEAFF; CDR3nt: TGTGCCAGCAATCCAGACAGGGACACTGAAGCTTTCTTT
j_gene: TRBJ1-2; abundance: few; v_gene: TRBV27; d_gene: -; CDR3aa: CASSPTNYGYTF; CDR3nt: TGTGCCAGCAGTCCCACTAACTATGGCTACACCTTC
j_gene: TRBJ2-2; abundance: many; v_gene: TRBV14; d_gene: -; CDR3aa: CASSQDLAGSSTGELFF; CDR3nt: TGTGCCAGCAGCCAAGATTTAGCAGGGTCGAGCACCGGGGAGCTGTTTTTT
j_gene: TRBJ2-3; abundance: few; v_gene: TRBV9; d_gene: -; CDR3aa: CASSVSTSARTDTQYF; CDR3nt: TGTGCCAGCAGCGTGTCGACTAGTGCCCGCACAGATACGCAGTATTTT
j_gene: TRBJ1-4; abundance: few; v_gene: TRBV11-2; d_gene: TRBD1; CDR3aa: CASRRTGENEKLFF; CDR3nt: TGTGCCAGCAGAAGGACAGGAGAGAATGAAAAACTGTTTTTT
j_gene: TRBJ1-2; abundance: -; v_gene: TRBV7-9; d_gene: -; CDR3aa: CASSLVMGDRGPHGYTF; CDR3nt: TGTGCCAGCAGCTTAGTTATGGGGGACCGTGGTCCACATGGCTACACCTTC
j_gene: TRBJ1-2; abundance: -; v_gene: TRBV29-1; d_gene: -; CDR3aa: CSVYLPQLTNYGYTF; CDR3nt: TGCAGCGTTTACCTCCCCCAACTAACTAACTATGGCTACACCTTC
j_gene: TRBJ2-2; abundance: few; v_gene: TRBV7-6; d_gene: -; CDR3aa: CASSPGVELNTGELFF; CDR3nt: TGTGCCAGCAGCCCCGGGGTAGAACTGAACACCGGGGAGCTGTTTTTT
j_gene: TRBJ2-1; abundance: many; v_gene: TRBV10-3; d_gene: -; CDR3aa: CAISETAYNEQFF; CDR3nt: TGTGCCATCAGTGAAACCGCGTACAATGAGCAGTTCTTC
j_gene: TRBJ2-5; abundance: few; v_gene: TRBV6-2/TRBV6-3; d_gene: TRBD2; CDR3aa: CASSYAGGGQETQYF; CDR3nt: TGTGCCAGCAGTTACGCTGGCGGGGGGCAAGAGACCCAGTACTTC
j_gene: TRBJ2-1; abundance: -; v_gene: TRBV7-2; d_gene: -; CDR3aa: CASSARGRSNEQFF; CDR3nt: TGTGCCAGCAGCGCCCGGGGGAGAAGTAATGAGCAGTTCTTC
j_gene: TRBJ2-4; abundance: -; v_gene: TRBV6-5; d_gene: TRBD1; CDR3aa: CASSADRDRAAKNIQYF; CDR3nt: TGTGCCAGCAGTGCAGACCGGGACAGGGCAGCCAAAAACATTCAGTACTTC
j_gene: TRBJ1-5; abundance: few; v_gene: TRBV19; d_gene: -; CDR3aa: CASSIFAGPGNQPQHF; CDR3nt: TGTGCCAGTAGTATATTTGCAGGGCCCGGCAATCAGCCCCAGCATTTT
j_gene: TRBJ1-5; abundance: many; v_gene: TRBV20-1; d_gene: TRBD1; CDR3aa: CSASTDRENQPQHF; CDR3nt: TGCAGTGCTAGTACGGACAGGGAAAATCAGCCCCAGCATTTT
j_gene: TRBJ2-3; abundance: -; v_gene: TRBV10-1; d_gene: TRBD2; CDR3aa: CATTSGTSGTDTQYF; CDR3nt: TGCGCCACTACCTCCGGGACTAGCGGCACAGATACGCAGTATTTT
j_gene: TRBJ2-1; abundance: many; v_gene: TRBV19; d_gene: TRBD2; CDR3aa: CASSMRGYNEQFF; CDR3nt: TGTGCCAGTAGTATGCGGGGGTACAATGAGCAGTTCTTC
j_gene: TRBJ2-7; abundance: many; v_gene: TRBV12-3/TRBV12-4; d_gene: -; CDR3aa: CASSRDLAEQYF; CDR3nt: TGTGCCAGCAGCCGGGACCTGGCCGAGCAGTACTTC
j_gene: TRBJ2-1; abundance: many; v_gene: TRBV6-5; d_gene: -; CDR3aa: CASSYGLAEQFF; CDR3nt: TGTGCCAGCAGTTACGGGCTGGCTGAGCAGTTCTTC
j_gene: TRBJ2-7; abundance: -; v_gene: TRBV28; d_gene: -; CDR3aa: CASSLGGRPSDEQYF; CDR3nt: TGTGCCAGCAGTTTAGGTGGGAGGCCGTCGGACGAGCAGTACTTC
j_gene: TRBJ1-1; abundance: -; v_gene: TRBV30; d_gene: -; CDR3aa: CAWSDPLGMNTEAFF; CDR3nt: TGTGCCTGGAGTGACCCACTCGGAATGAACACTGAAGCTTTCTTT
j_gene: TRBJ2-7; abundance: -; v_gene: TRBV24-1; d_gene: TRBD2; CDR3aa: CATSATTSAPYEQYF; CDR3nt: TGTGCCACCAGTGCGACGACTAGCGCTCCCTACGAGCAGTACTTC
j_gene: TRBJ1-2; abundance: many; v_gene: TRBV4-2; d_gene: TRBD1; CDR3aa: CASSQDRDRGYGYTF; CDR3nt: TGTGCCAGCAGCCAAGATAGGGACAGGGGATATGGCTACACCTTC
j_gene: TRBJ1-4; abundance: few; v_gene: TRBV7-2; d_gene: -; CDR3aa: CASSFPRGLGEKLFF; CDR3nt: TGTGCCAGCAGTTTCCCCCGAGGACTCGGTGAAAAACTGTTTTTT
j_gene: TRBJ2-7; abundance: -; v_gene: TRBV6-2/TRBV6-3; d_gene: -; CDR3aa: CASTVDLPLYEQYF; CDR3nt: TGTGCCAGCACCGTGGACCTCCCCTTGTACGAGCAGTACTTC
j_gene: TRBJ2-1; abundance: -; v_gene: TRBV5-6; d_gene: -; CDR3aa: CASSLAPGEQFF; CDR3nt: TGTGCCAGCAGCTTGGCCCCCGGTGAGCAGTTCTTC
j_gene: TRBJ2-7; abundance: -; v_gene: TRBV5-1; d_gene: TRBD2; CDR3aa: CASGTGTSAYEQYF; CDR3nt: TGCGCCAGCGGCACCGGGACTAGCGCCTACGAGCAGTACTTC
j_gene: TRBJ2-4; abundance: many; v_gene: TRBV6-1; d_gene: -; CDR3aa: CASSVRGSKNIQYF; CDR3nt: TGTGCCAGCAGCGTCAGGGGATCGAAAAACATTCAGTACTTC
j_gene: TRBJ1-1; abundance: few; v_gene: TRBV5-4; d_gene: -; CDR3aa: CASSPTGTEAFF; CDR3nt: TGTGCCAGCAGCCCAACAGGGACTGAAGCTTTCTTT
j_gene: TRBJ1-1; abundance: many; v_gene: TRBV4-1; d_gene: TRBD1; CDR3aa: CASRQGGTEAFF; CDR3nt: TGCGCCAGCAGACAGGGGGGCACTGAAGCTTTCTTT
j_gene: TRBJ2-2; abundance: many; v_gene: TRBV18; d_gene: TRBD1; CDR3aa: CASSPQQGLNTGELFF; CDR3nt: TGTGCCAGCTCACCTCAACAGGGGCTTAACACCGGGGAGCTGTTTTTT
j_gene: TRBJ2-1; abundance: -; v_gene: TRBV12-3/TRBV12-4; d_gene: TRBD2; CDR3aa: CASSLISGRARNEQFF; CDR3nt: TGTGCCAGCAGTTTAATTAGCGGGAGGGCCCGGAATGAGCAGTTCTTC
j_gene: TRBJ1-1; abundance: -; v_gene: TRBV3-1; d_gene: TRBD1; CDR3aa: CASSQYRDRNTEAFF; CDR3nt: TGTGCCAGCAGCCAGTACCGGGACAGAAACACTGAAGCTTTCTTT
j_gene: TRBJ2-7; abundance: -; v_gene: TRBV5-1; d_gene: -; CDR3aa: CASSRTSSAYEQYF; CDR3nt: TGCGCCAGCAGTAGAACTTCTTCCGCTTACGAGCAGTACTTC
j_gene: TRBJ2-1; abundance: many; v_gene: TRBV20-1; d_gene: -; CDR3aa: CSARDLRDSSYNEQFF; CDR3nt: TGCAGTGCCAGGGACTTACGGGACTCATCCTACAATGAGCAGTTCTTC
j_gene: TRBJ2-2; abundance: few; v_gene: TRBV7-6; d_gene: -; CDR3aa: CASSPHYESGELFF; CDR3nt: TGTGCCAGCAGCCCTCATTATGAGTCCGGGGAGCTGTTTTTT
j_gene: TRBJ2-7; abundance: -; v_gene: TRBV6-2/TRBV6-3; d_gene: -; CDR3aa: CASSYGVGAPPASFLYEQYF; CDR3nt: TGTGCCAGCAGTTACGGGGTGGGAGCGCCCCCCGCTAGTTTTCTCTACGAGCAGTACTTC
j_gene: TRBJ2-7; abundance: -; v_gene: TRBV20-1; d_gene: TRBD1; CDR3aa: CSARTGTSYEQYF; CDR3nt: TGCAGTGCTAGGACAGGGACGTCCTACGAGCAGTACTTC
j_gene: TRBJ2-5; abundance: -; v_gene: TRBV12-3/TRBV12-4; d_gene: -; CDR3aa: CASTRGGGETQYF; CDR3nt: TGTGCCAGCACCCGGGGAGGGGGAGAGACCCAGTACTTC
j_gene: TRBJ2-7; abundance: -; v_gene: TRBV5-6; d_gene: -; CDR3aa: CASSGTQTALRPYEQYF; CDR3nt: TGTGCCAGCAGCGGCACTCAAACAGCTCTTAGACCCTACGAGCAGTACTTC
j_gene: TRBJ1-1; abundance: -; v_gene: TRBV30; d_gene: -; CDR3aa: CAWSEDTEAFF; CDR3nt: TGTGCCTGGAGTGAGGACACTGAAGCTTTCTTT
j_gene: TRBJ1-5; abundance: few; v_gene: TRBV12-3/TRBV12-4; d_gene: -; CDR3aa: CASSIGASNQPQHF; CDR3nt: TGTGCCAGCAGTATTGGAGCTAGCAATCAGCCCCAGCATTTT
j_gene: TRBJ1-6; abundance: many; v_gene: TRBV7-8; d_gene: -; CDR3aa: CASSPRSVRDQNSPLHF; CDR3nt: TGTGCCAGCAGCCCCCGGAGCGTCAGGGACCAGAATTCACCCCTCCACTTT